The clone carrying this T cell receptor beta chain was seen only a few times. The junction shows a germline mismatch at one end, possibly a read error. These data are taken from a study of T cell repertoires in cytomegalovirus infection. CDR3 size: 14 residues. Germline CDR1 is LNHDA and CDR2 is SQIVND (reference sequence). TCRdb redid the calling of the reads with MiXCR, one entry per CDR3 protein. Among 250,000 or so distinct CDR3 sequences listed, roughly 10% were seen once. J is TRBJ2-2 and V is TRBV19; D is unresolved. What was sequenced was PBMCs. The TCR was taken from a human donor in good health (CMV status not recorded). Some clones in this sample may be carry-over from other donors' samples. CDR3 region: CASSVGSNAGELFF. As DNA, the CDR3 is TGTGCCAGTAGTGTGGGTTCGAACGCCGGGGAGCTGTTTTTT.